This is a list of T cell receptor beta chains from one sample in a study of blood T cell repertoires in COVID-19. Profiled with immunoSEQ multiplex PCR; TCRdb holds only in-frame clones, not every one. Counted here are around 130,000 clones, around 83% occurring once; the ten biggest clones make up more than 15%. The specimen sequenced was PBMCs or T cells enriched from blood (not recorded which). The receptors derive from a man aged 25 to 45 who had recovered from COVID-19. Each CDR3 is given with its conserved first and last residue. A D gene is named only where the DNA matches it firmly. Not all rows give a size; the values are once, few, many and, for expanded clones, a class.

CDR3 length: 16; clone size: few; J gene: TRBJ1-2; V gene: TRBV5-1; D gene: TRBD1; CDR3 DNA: TGCGCCAGCAGCCCCCCGGGACAGGGGGAAATCTATGGCTACACCTTC; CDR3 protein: CASSPPGQGEIYGYTF
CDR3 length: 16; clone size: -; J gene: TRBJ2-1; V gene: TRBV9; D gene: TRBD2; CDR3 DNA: TGTGCCAGCGGACCCCAGACTAGCGGGAAAAACCGAGAGCAGTTCTTC; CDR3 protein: CASGPQTSGKNREQFF
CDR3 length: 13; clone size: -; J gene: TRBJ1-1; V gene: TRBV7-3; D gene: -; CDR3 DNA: TGTGCCAGCAGCTCTCAACAGAACACTGAAGCTTTCTTT; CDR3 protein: CASSSQQNTEAFF
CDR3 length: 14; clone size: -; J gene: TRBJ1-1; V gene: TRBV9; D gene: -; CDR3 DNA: TGTGCCAGCAGCCCTACGGGGAGGGGAACTGAAGCTTTCTTT; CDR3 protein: CASSPTGRGTEAFF
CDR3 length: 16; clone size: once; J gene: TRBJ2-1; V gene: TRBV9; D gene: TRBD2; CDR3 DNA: TGTGCCAGCAGCGTAGTAGCGGGAGCCTCCTACAATGAGCAGTTCTTC; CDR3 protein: CASSVVAGASYNEQFF
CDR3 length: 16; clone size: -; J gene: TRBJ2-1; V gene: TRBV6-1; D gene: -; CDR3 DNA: TGTGCCAGCAGTGTAAACCAGGGGTCCACCTACAATGAGCAGTTCTTC; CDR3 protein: CASSVNQGSTYNEQFF
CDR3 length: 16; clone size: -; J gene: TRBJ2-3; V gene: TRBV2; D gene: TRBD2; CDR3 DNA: TGTGCCAGCACTATACTAGCGGGGGGCTATACAGATACGCAGTATTTT; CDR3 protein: CASTILAGGYTDTQYF
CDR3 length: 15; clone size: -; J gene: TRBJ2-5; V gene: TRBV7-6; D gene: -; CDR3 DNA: TGTGCCAGCAGCTTAGGTCAGGGGGGACAAGAGACCCAGTACTTC; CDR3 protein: CASSLGQGGQETQYF
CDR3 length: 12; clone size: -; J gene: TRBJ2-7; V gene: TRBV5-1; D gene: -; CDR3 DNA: TGCGCCAGCAGCCTACGGGGCTACGAGCAGTACTTC; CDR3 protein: CASSLRGYEQYF
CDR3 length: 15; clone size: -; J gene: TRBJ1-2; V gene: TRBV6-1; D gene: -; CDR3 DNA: TGTGCCAGCAGTGAACTGGCGGGCGTATACTATGGCTACACCTTC; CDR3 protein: CASSELAGVYYGYTF